The TCR beta chain under discussion was sequenced for a study of regulatory T cells in long-lasting Graves disease. CDR1 KGHDR and CDR2 SFDVKD come from the germline V gene. Trimming at V came to 5 bases and at J to 2 bases, leaving 5 bases not matched to a gene. The length of the CDR3 is 16 residues. Stated time point: newly diagnosed GD, antithyroid drugs for less than 3 months. PBMCs provided the RNA from which the TCR library was made. For TCR beta, libraries came from iRepertoire HTBI primers and Arm-PCR of CDR3 regions. TCRdb recomputed calls from the multiplex PCR reads with MiXCR, one row per CDR3 protein. In the table there are 450,000 to 500,000 distinct CDR3 sequences, around 16% of which are singletons. This clonotype was counted at least ten times. These data also formed part of another study, on T cells in Graves' hyperthyroidism and ophthalmopathy.

This TCR was sampled from a man aged 40-50 years with Graves disease. The sequencing used peripheral blood mononuclear cells (PBMCs), collected at new diagnosis, from a patient treated with antithyroid drugs. This chain links TRBV24-1 with TRBJ1-5, with TRBD1 matching over 10 bases. CDR3 in amino acids: CATSGGQGLGNQPQHF. The CDR3 coding sequence is TGTGCCACCAGTGGGGGACAGGGGCTAGGCAATCAGCCCCAGCATTTT.